Following are 17 T cell receptor beta chains from one sample sequenced in a study of vaccination and CD4 T cells after COVID-19. Their antigens remain unidentified. Stated treatment: roughly ten-day PBMC culture with coronavirus spike peptide pools or control peptides (ViraFEST assay). Sequencing of the DNA from cultured CD4+ T cells was carried out with the Oncomine TCR Beta short-read assay. TCRdb re-derived calls from the PCR reads in MiXCR, one entry per CDR3 protein. Among 7,400 or so distinct CDR3 sequences listed, roughly three fifths were seen once. The sequenced material came from CD4+ T cells from blood, cultured in vitro. Every receptor here comes from a human donor who had recovered from COVID-19.

The CDR3 sequence is CASSYGQDGAYGYTF. CDR3 DNA sequence: TGTGCCAGCAGCTACGGGCAAGACGGGGCCTATGGCTACACCTTC. The chain employs TRBV6-5 and TRBJ1-2, with a possible D match to TRBD1 (5 bases). Trimming removed 6 bases at V and 4 bases at J, with 18 bases between. Germline values: CDR1 MNHEY, CDR2 SVGAGI. This CDR3 is 15 amino acids long.

This chain joins TRBV18 and TRBJ2-7; the D gene is possibly TRBD1 (5 bases). V lost 0 bases and J lost 3, with 15 bases in between. The V gene's germline CDR1 is KGHSH and CDR2 LQKENI. CDR3 length: 16 amino acids. The CDR3 nucleotides read TGTGCCAGCTCACCACCAAGGGGCGTTACAAGCTACGAGCAGTACTTC. It translates to CASSPPRGVTSYEQYF.

The gene calls are TRBV24-1 and TRBJ2-2; TRBD2 agrees at 10 bases. CDR1 is KGHDR and CDR2 is SFDVKD in the germline V gene. The CDR3 is made up of 17 amino acids. The V segment lost 9 bases and the J segment 5 bases; nucleotides outside the gene matches: 14. The CDR3 sequence: CATGRAGGGLGTGELFF. For the CDR3, the DNA is TGTGCCACCGGCCGAGCGGGAGGGGGGCTCGGGACCGGGGAGCTGTTTTTT.

The V and J genes are TRBV6-2 or TRBV6-3 and TRBJ2-7; maybe TRBD2 (6 bases). V was shortened by 6 bases and J by 3 bases, with 18 bases between the two germline ends. CDR1 is MNHEY, CDR2 SVGEGT, per germline. CDR3 size: 15 residues. CDR3 in DNA: TGTGCCAGCAGACCCTCTTCCCGGGGGTACTACGAGCAGTACTTC. Residues: CASRPSSRGYYEQYF.

This clonotype has a handful of counts. The chain employs TRBV24-1 and TRBJ1-1; D perhaps matches TRBD1 (5 bases). CDR3 length: 12 residues. Germline V gives CDR1 KGHDR, CDR2 SFDVKD. Trimming took 4 bases from V and 8 from J, leaving 10 bases between them. CDR3 region: CATSDSGTEAFF. CDR3 nucleotide sequence: TGTGCCACCAGTGACTCCGGGACGGAAGCTTTCTTT.

This clonotype was detected once. This chain joins TRBV20-1 and TRBJ2-7; the match to TRBD2 covers 7 bases. The V and J ends lost 4 bases and 5 bases, in that order; junction bases with no gene match: 5. Germline assignment: CDR1 DFQATT and CDR2 SNEGSKA (reference sequence). The CDR3 is 12 residues long. The DNA of the CDR3 is TGCAGTGCTAAGGGACTATTCAACGAGCAGTACTTC. Translating gives CSAKGLFNEQYF.

V and J are TRBV27 and TRBJ2-7; TRBD2 agrees at 12 bases. Trimming removed 6 bases from V and 6 bases from J; junction bases left unmatched: 6. In germline, CDR1 is MNHEY, CDR2 SMNVEV (reference sequence). This CDR3 has 14 amino acids. This CDR3 is CASRGTSGLGEQYF. CDR3 DNA: TGTGCCAGCAGGGGGACTAGCGGGCTAGGCGAGCAGTACTTC.

This chain connects TRBV5-1 to TRBJ2-5; 8 bases align to TRBD2. Germline V CDR1 and CDR2: SGHRS, YFSETQ. The CDR3 is 15 amino acids. V was clipped by 4 bases and J by 5 bases; unmatched bases: 10. CDR3 amino acids: CASSRYSGTGETQYF. The CDR3, as DNA: TGCGCCAGCAGCAGGTATAGCGGGACCGGGGAGACCCAGTACTTC.

J is TRBJ2-7 and V is TRBV20-1; maybe TRBD1 (5 bases). The V end lost 1 base, the J end lost 5 bases, and 21 bases lay between the germline ends. CDR3 length: 16 amino acids. CDR1 DFQATT and CDR2 SNEGSKA come from the germline V gene (reference sequence). The CDR3 here is CSARVATSGLRHEQYF. The CDR3 coding sequence is TGCAGTGCTAGAGTCGCAACCTCAGGGCTGAGGCACGAGCAGTACTTC.

The chain has TRBV12-3 or TRBV12-4 and TRBJ1-1, with D perhaps matching TRBD1 (5 bases). Trimming stripped 5 bases from V and 2 bases from J, with 15 bases between. The CDR3 is 15 amino acids. The CDR3 DNA follows: TGTGCCAGCAGTCCCCAAGACAGAATTAACACTGAAGCTTTCTTT. Protein product: CASSPQDRINTEAFF.

The chain uses TRBV30 and TRBJ1-5; 7 positions match TRBD1. Germline CDR1 and CDR2: GTSNPN and SVGIG (reference sequence). Germline trimming cut 2 bases from V and 7 bases from J; bases unmatched to any gene: 17. The CDR3 has 17 amino acids. The CDR3 sequence is CAWSPPRTGRGWQPQHF. The CDR3 region has the DNA TGTGCCTGGAGTCCACCTCGGACAGGCCGGGGGTGGCAGCCCCAGCATTTT.

This rearrangement joins TRBV20-1 to TRBJ1-1; 7 nucleotides match TRBD1. Trimming cost V 0 bases and J 3 bases; bases outside gene matches: 7. The CDR3 has 15 residues. Germline V gives CDR1 DFQATT, CDR2 SNEGSKA (reference sequence). The CDR3 region is CSARDAQGVHTEAFF. The CDR3 DNA is TGCAGTGCTAGAGATGCGCAGGGGGTGCACACTGAAGCTTTCTTT.

This rearrangement joins TRBV27 to TRBJ2-7; 8 bases are shared with TRBD1. The V gene's germline CDR1 is MNHEY and CDR2 SMNVEV (reference sequence). The V and J ends lost 5 bases and 3 bases, in that order; junction bases with no gene match: 9. The CDR3 has 15 residues. For the CDR3, the DNA is TGTGCCAGCAGTCTAATGACAGGGGAAGGCTACGAGCAGTACTTC. Its translation: CASSLMTGEGYEQYF.

The genes are TRBV7-2 and TRBJ1-6, with D perhaps TRBD1 (5 bases). Trimming removed 1 base from V and 7 bases from J, with 11 bases in between. Per the germline V gene, CDR1 is SGHTA and CDR2 is FQGNSA. CDR3 length: 15 amino acids. The CDR3 nucleotides are TGTGCCAGCAGCTTAGACAGGACTCAAAATTCACCCCTCCACTTT. Translation gives CASSLDRTQNSPLHF.

CDR3 region: CASSVVSSNTEAFF. Written as DNA, the CDR3 is TGTGCCAGCAGCGTAGTTTCTTCGAACACTGAAGCTTTCTTT. This chain uses TRBV9 with TRBJ1-1; D unclear. CDR1 SGDLS and CDR2 YYNGEE come from the germline V gene. V was trimmed by 0 bases and J by 1 base, leaving 7 bases between them. The CDR3 sequence is 14 residues long.

The V call is TRBV12-3 or TRBV12-4, the J call TRBJ1-2; no firm D call. Trimming stripped 3 bases from V and 4 bases from J, with 9 bases between. This CDR3 is 13 amino acids long. The CDR3 DNA reads as TGTGCCAGCAGTTTGGGAGGGCTCTATGGCTACACCTTC. Protein: CASSLGGLYGYTF.

The rearrangement uses TRBV6-1 and TRBJ2-7; tentative D call: TRBD2 (5 bases). The V and J ends lost 4 bases and 2 bases respectively, with 12 bases between them. The germline V gene encodes CDR1 MNHNS and CDR2 SASEGT. This CDR3 is built from 14 residues. This CDR3 reads CASSVTATTYEQYF. CDR3 nucleotides: TGTGCCAGCAGTGTCACGGCGACTACCTACGAGCAGTACTTC.